This T cell receptor beta chain was recovered during a study of shared clonotypes between healthy human individuals. Sequencing was performed with immunoSEQ multiplex PCR; in TCRdb, only in-frame clones are kept and a portion is missing. The table has 2,100,000 or so clones, 95% seen once. CDR3 length equals 13 residues. The germline V gene has CDR1 MGHDK and CDR2 SYGVNS. Trimming stripped 4 bases from V and 5 bases from J, with 11 bases between. This chain uses TRBV25-1 with TRBJ2-5, with D possibly TRBD2 on 6 matching bases. This receptor was identified in a man aged 18 to 30 in good health. The sample consisted of naive CD4+ T cells sorted from blood. Documented subset: CD45RA+ positively selected. The CDR3 nucleotides read TGTGCCAGCAGTGGGGGGGTCCCTGAGACCCAGTACTTC. Translation gives CASSGGVPETQYF.